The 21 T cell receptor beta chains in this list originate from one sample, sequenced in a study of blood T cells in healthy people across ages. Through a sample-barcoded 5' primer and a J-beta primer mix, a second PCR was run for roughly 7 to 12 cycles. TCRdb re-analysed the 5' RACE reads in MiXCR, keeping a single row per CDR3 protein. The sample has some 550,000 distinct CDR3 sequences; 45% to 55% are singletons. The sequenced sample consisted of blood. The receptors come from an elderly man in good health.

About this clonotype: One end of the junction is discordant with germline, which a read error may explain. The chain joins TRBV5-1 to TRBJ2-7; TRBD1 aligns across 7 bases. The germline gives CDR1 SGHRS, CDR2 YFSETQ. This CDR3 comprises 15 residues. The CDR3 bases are TGCGCCCGCAGCTTGGACGACAGGGCCAAGTACGAGCAGTACTTC. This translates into CARSLDDRAKYEQYF.

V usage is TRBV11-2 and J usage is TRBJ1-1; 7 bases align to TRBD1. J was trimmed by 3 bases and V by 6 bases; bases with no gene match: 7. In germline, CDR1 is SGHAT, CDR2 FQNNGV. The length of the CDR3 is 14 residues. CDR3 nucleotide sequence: TGTGCCAGCAGTGCATCAGGGGGGGACACTGAAGCTTTCTTT. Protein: CASSASGGDTEAFF.

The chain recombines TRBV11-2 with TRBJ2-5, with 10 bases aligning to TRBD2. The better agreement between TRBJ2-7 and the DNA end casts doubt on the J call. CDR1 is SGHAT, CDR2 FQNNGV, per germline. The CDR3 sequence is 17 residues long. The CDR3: CASSSGSGGVDAYEQYF. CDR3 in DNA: TGTGCCAGCAGCTCGGGAAGCGGGGGGGTCGATGCCTACGAGCAGTACTTC.

Written as DNA, the CDR3 is TGTGCCAGCAGGGTGGACAGAGTCATGAACACTGAAGCTTTCTTT. Amino acids: CASRVDRVMNTEAFF. This chain connects TRBV7-2 to TRBJ1-1; maybe TRBD1 (6 bases). Germline CDR1 is SGHTA and CDR2 is FQGNSA. The CDR3 extends over 15 amino acids. Trimming pared 6 bases from V and 0 bases from J, leaving 14 bases between.

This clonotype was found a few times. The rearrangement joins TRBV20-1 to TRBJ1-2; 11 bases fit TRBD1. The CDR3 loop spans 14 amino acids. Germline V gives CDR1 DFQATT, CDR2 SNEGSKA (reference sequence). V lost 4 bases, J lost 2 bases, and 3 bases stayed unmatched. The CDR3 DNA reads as TGCAGTGCTACGGGACAGGGGGGAAACTATGGCTACACCTTC. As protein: CSATGQGGNYGYTF.

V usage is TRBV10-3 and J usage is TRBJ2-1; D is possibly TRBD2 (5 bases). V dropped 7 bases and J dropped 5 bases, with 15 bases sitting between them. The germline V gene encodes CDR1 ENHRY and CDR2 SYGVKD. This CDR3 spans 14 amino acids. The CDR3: CAINRGSGDNEQFF. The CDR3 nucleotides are TGTGCCATCAACCGAGGGTCCGGGGACAATGAGCAGTTCTTC.

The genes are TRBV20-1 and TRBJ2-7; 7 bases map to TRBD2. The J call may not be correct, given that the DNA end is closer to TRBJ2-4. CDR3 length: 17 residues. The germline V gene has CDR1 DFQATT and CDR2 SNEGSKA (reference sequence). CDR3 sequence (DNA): TGCAGTGCTAGAGGGAGGGGTTGGGGAGGGCACCAAAACATTCAGTACTTC. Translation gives CSARGRGWGGHQNIQYF.

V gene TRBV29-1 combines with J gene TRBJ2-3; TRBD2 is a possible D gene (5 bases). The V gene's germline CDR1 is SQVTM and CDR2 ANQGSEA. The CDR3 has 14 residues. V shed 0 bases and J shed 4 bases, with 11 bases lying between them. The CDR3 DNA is TGCAGCGTTGAAGACCCTCCCGGGGCAGATACGCAGTATTTT. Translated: CSVEDPPGADTQYF.

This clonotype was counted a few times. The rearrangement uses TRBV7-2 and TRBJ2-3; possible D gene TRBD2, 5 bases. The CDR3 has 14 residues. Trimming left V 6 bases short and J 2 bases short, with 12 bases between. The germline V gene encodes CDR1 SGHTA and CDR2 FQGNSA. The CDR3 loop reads CASSWAGHTDTQYF. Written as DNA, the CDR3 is TGTGCCAGCAGTTGGGCGGGTCACACAGATACGCAGTATTTT.

CDR3 DNA: TGTGCCAGCAGCCCGCGGGAGGGCCTGAGAGATACGCAGTATTTT. It is translated as CASSPREGLRDTQYF. The chain combines TRBV14 with TRBJ2-3, with 9 bases matching TRBD2. The CDR3 contains 15 residues. Germline CDR1 reads SGHDN; CDR2 reads FVKESK. V shed 4 bases, J shed 5 bases, and the junction held 7 bases outside the gene matches.

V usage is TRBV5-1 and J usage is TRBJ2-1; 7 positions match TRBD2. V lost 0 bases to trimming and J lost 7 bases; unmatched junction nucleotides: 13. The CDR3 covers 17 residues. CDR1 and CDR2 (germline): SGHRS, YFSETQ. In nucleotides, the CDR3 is TGCGCCAGCAGCTTGGTCTATCGGCGCGGGAGAGAAAATGAGCAGTTCTTC. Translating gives CASSLVYRRGRENEQFF.

The CDR3 sequence: CASRHGLAGGWTGELFF. The CDR3, as DNA: TGTGCCAGCAGACACGGACTAGCGGGAGGTTGGACCGGGGAGCTGTTTTTT. This chain uses TRBV12-3 or TRBV12-4 with TRBJ2-2; 14 positions agree with TRBD2. The CDR3 runs 17 residues. J gave up 5 bases and V 6 bases, and 8 bases lay outside the gene matches.

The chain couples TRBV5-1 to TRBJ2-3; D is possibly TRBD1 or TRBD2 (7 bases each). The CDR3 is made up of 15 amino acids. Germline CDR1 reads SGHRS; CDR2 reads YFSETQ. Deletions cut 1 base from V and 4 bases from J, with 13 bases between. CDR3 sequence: CASSLTAGGADTQYF. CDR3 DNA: TGCGCCAGCAGCTTGACGGCAGGGGGGGCAGATACGCAGTATTTT.

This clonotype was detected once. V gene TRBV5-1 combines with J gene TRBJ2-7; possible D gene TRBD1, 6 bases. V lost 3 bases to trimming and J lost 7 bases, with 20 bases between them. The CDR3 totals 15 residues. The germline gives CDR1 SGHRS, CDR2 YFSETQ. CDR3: CASSWGQLAYNEQYF. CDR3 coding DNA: TGCGCCAGCAGCTGGGGGCAACTGGCCTACAATGAGCAGTACTTC.

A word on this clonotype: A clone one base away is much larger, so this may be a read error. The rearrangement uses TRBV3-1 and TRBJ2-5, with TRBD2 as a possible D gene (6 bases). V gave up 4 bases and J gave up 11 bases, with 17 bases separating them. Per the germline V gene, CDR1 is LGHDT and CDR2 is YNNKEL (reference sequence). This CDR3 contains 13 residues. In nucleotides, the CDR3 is TGTGCCAGCAGCCGCGGGGATCTGAGGGAGCAGTACTTC. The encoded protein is CASSRGDLREQYF.

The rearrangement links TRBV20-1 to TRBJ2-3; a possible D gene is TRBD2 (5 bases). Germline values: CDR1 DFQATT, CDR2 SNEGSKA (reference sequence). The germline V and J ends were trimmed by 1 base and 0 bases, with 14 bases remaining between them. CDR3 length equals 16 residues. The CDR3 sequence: CSARGRSGVSTDTQYF. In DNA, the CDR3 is TGCAGTGCTAGAGGCCGTTCCGGGGTTAGCACAGATACGCAGTATTTT.

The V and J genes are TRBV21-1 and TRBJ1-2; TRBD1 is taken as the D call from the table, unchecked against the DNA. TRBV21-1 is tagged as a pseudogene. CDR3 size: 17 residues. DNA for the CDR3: TGTGCCAGCAGCATCCGGGACAGCGAAGTTCCTAACTATGGCTACACCTTC. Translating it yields CASSIRDSEVPNYGYTF.

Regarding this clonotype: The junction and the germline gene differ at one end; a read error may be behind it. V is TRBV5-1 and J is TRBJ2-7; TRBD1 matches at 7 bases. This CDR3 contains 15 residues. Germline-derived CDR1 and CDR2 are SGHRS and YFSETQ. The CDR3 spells CASSFLGDSKDEQYF. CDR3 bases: TGTGCCAGCAGCTTCTTAGGGGACAGCAAAGACGAGCAGTACTTC. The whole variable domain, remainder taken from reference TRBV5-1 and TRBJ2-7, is KAGVTQTPRYLIKTRGQQVTLSCSPISGHRSVSWYQQTPGQGLQFLFEYFSETQRNKGNFPGRFSGRQFSNSRSEMNVSTLELGDSALYLCASSFLGDSKDEQYFGPGTRLTVT.

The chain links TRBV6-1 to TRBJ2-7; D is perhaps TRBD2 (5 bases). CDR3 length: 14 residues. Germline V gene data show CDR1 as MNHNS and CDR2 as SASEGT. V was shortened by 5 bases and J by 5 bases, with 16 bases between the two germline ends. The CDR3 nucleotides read TGTGCCAGCAGTCCCGTGAGGGAAATCCACGAGCAGTACTTC. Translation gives CASSPVREIHEQYF.

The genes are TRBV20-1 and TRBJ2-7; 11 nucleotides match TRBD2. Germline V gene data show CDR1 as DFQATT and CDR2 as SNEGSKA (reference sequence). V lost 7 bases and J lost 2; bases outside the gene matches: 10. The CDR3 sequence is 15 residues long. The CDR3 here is CSVLAGVLGTYEQYF. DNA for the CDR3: TGCAGTGTACTAGCGGGAGTCCTCGGCACCTACGAGCAGTACTTC.

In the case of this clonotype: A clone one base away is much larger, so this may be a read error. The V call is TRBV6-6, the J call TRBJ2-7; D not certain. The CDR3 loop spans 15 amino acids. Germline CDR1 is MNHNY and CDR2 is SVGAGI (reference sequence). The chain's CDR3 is CASSYGPRLSCEQYF. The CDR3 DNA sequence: TGTGCCAGCAGTTACGGGCCACGACTCTCCTGCGAGCAGTACTTC.